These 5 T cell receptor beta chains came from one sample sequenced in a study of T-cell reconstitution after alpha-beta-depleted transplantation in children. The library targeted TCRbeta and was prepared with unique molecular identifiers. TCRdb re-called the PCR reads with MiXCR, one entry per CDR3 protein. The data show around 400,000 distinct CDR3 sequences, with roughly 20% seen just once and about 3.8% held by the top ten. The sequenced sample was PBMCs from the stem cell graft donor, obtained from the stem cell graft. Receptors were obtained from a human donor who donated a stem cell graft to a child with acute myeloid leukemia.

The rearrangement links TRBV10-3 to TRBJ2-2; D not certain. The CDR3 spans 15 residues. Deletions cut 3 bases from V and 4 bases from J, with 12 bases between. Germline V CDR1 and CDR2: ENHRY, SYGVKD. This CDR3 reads CAISDPGAGTGELFF. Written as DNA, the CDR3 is TGTGCCATCAGTGACCCCGGAGCCGGCACCGGGGAGCTGTTTTTT.

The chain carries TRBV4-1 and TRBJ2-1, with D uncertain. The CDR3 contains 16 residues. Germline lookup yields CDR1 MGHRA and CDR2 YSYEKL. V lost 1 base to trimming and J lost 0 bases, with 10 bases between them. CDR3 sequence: CASSQGAGSSYNEQFF. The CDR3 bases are TGCGCCAGCAGCCAAGGGGCCGGTAGCTCCTACAATGAGCAGTTCTTC.

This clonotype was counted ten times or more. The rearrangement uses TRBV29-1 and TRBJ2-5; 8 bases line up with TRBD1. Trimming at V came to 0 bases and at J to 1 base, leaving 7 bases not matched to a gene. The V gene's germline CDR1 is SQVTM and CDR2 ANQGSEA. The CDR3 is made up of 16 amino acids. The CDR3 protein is CSVEDRRGTGQETQYF. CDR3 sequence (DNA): TGCAGCGTTGAAGACCGGAGGGGGACAGGCCAAGAGACCCAGTACTTC.

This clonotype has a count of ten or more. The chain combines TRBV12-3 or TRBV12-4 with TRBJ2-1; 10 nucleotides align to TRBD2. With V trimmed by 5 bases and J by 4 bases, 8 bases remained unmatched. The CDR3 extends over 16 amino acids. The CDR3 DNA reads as TGTGCCAGCAGTCCCGTAGCGGGAGGAGGATACAATGAGCAGTTCTTC. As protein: CASSPVAGGGYNEQFF.

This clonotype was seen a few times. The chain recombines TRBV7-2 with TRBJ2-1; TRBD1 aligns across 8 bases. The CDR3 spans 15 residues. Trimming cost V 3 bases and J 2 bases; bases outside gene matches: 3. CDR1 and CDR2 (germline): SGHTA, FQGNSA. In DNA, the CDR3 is TGTGCCAGCAGCTTGACAGGGGAACCCTACAATGAGCAGTTCTTC. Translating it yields CASSLTGEPYNEQFF. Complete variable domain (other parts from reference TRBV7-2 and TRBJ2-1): GAGVSQSPSNKVTEKGKDVELRCDPISGHTALYWYRQSLGQGLEFLIYFQGNSAPDKSGLPSDRFSAERTGGSVSTLTIQRTQQEDSAVYLCASSLTGEPYNEQFFGPGTRLTVL.